The source of this T cell receptor (beta chain) is a study of spatial heterogeneity in lung cancer. From germline, CDR1 is SGHDT and CDR2 YYEEEE. This CDR3 spans 14 amino acids. V dropped 7 bases and J dropped 7 bases, with 15 bases sitting between them. Time point here: sample taken at primary tumor resection. The input material, whole RNA from tumor, nontumor lung or frozen PBMC, was sequenced unsorted. This clonotype was counted at least ten times. Unique molecular identifiers tagged every individual TCR cDNA molecule. TCRdb fed the 5' RACE reads into MiXCR, producing one record per CDR3 protein. The sample holds approximately 1,900 distinct CDR3 sequences, 15% to 20% seen once.

The chain couples TRBV5-6 to TRBJ1-6; D may be TRBD1 (6 bases). This clonotype originated in a male donor with early-stage non-small cell lung cancer. Sequences were derived from PBMCs, sampled at surgery. CDR3 in DNA: TGTGCCAGCGCAGGGGTAGATAGGAATTCACCCCTCCACTTT. Its protein product is CASAGVDRNSPLHF.